The text below deals with one TCR beta chain. Its antigen remains unknown. Cultured cells yielded isolated CD4+ T cells after 10 days. None of the vaccinated had previously contracted SARS-CoV-2, and their nucleocapsid antibodies tested negative. Cells had half their medium changed to IL-2 medium on days 3 and 7. Sequenced by immunoSEQ multiplex PCR; TCRdb stores in-frame clones only, minus some. Counted here are more than 30,000 clones, 82% occurring once; the ten biggest clones make up roughly 3%. V was trimmed by 1 base and J by 4 bases, leaving 6 bases between them. Looked up from germline, CDR1 is MNHEY and CDR2 is SVGEGT. The CDR3 spans 13 residues. This record comes from a study of vaccination effects on CD4 cells after COVID-19. The study's findings and limits: The vaccine-induced clones of healthy vaccinees included only 1 of 255 that cross-reacted with common cold coronaviruses.

The sequence derives from a human donor who received a COVID-19 vaccine. The starting material was CD4+ T cells from PBMCs cultured without peptide, obtained before COVID-19 vaccination. The V gene is TRBV6-2 or TRBV6-3, the J gene TRBJ2-3, with unresolved D. CDR3: CASSYLWSDTQYF. CDR3 bases: TGTGCCAGCAGTTACTTATGGTCAGATACGCAGTATTTT.